The source of this T cell receptor (beta chain) is a study of CD8+CD57+ T cells in acquired aplastic anemia. Background on the study: Recorded DNA amounts for sorted CD4+ and CD8+ cells had an average of 3.2 ug. Broader study findings: Comparison of patients with controls identified around 30 shared CD8+ CDR3 sequences. Between the patient and control groups, CD8+ Simpson's diversity did not differ significantly.

This clonotype was seen at least ten times. Its antigen is not identified. Per germline, CDR1 LGHDT and CDR2 YNNKEL (reference sequence). This CDR3 has 13 amino acids. V shed 4 bases, J shed 3 bases, and the junction held 3 bases outside the gene matches. Both TCR beta VDJ combination and CDR3 sequence profiling were carried out. Genomic DNA was the template for this profiling. TCRdb ran MiXCR on the reads and lists one entry per CDR3 protein. The sample has about 160,000 distinct CDR3 sequences, approximately 40% seen once. Sequences were obtained from sorted CD4+, CD8+, or CD8+CD57+ T cells (not recorded which) from PBMCs. This sequence was found in a human donor in good health. The rearrangement links TRBV3-1 to TRBJ2-7; 7 bases are shared with TRBD1. CDR3 nucleotide sequence: TGTGCCAGCAGCCTAAACAGGGGCTACGAGCAGTACTTC. It codes for CASSLNRGYEQYF.